The T cell receptor (beta chain) under discussion was sequenced for a study of cytomegalovirus exposure and HLA in healthy donors. In the study overall: A prior study identified 110 million or so unique TCR beta sequences from 150 million to 200 million T cells. Whole-study results and caveats: In a later analysis, several top co-occurrence clusters appeared linked to parvovirus B19, influenza, CMV and Epstein-Barr virus. In a later analysis, V- and J-gene trimming of beta chains associated with a DCLRE1C missense variant, replicated independently. Earlier analysis found most TCR beta V segments productive about 90% or about 30% of the time.

Worth noting for this clone: Its target is unknown.

Use of 60 Vbeta and 13 Jbeta primers characterized the PCR. Only in-frame clones appear in the TCRdb table, and some are missing; sequencing was by immunoSEQ multiplex PCR. The sample has some 120,000 clones, about 75% seen once. Germline V lookup: CDR1 SGDLS, CDR2 YYNGEE. After removal of 4 bases from V and 0 bases from J, the junction contained 3 bases not matched to a gene. The CDR3 sequence is 15 residues long. Sequencing was done on a sample of PBMCs. This clonotype originated in a woman aged 40-49 years in good health and CMV-seropositive. The rearrangement joins TRBV9 to TRBJ1-3; 8 bases map to TRBD1. The CDR3 sequence is CASSPTGASGNTIYF. The CDR3, as DNA: TGTGCCAGCAGCCCGACAGGGGCCTCTGGAAACACCATATATTTT.